This passage covers 14 T cell receptor beta chains from one sample sequenced in a study of blood T cell repertoires in COVID-19. Generated by immunoSEQ multiplex PCR, the TCRdb table keeps only in-frame clones and is missing some. The sample lists tens of thousands of clones; 91% were seen once. Sample: peripheral blood. The receptors here all came from a woman in her 70s with active COVID-19.

The DNA of the CDR3 is TGTGCCAGCAGTTACCAGGGGGCACTCACTGAAGCTTTCTTT. It specifies CASSYQGALTEAFF. The chain uses TRBV6-5 and TRBJ1-1; 8 bases line up with TRBD1. This CDR3 is 14 amino acids long. Trimming at V came to 2 bases and at J to 4 bases, leaving 3 bases not matched to a gene. The germline gives CDR1 MNHEY, CDR2 SVGAGI.

This chain joins TRBV4-1 and TRBJ1-3, with TRBD1 identical over 7 bases. CDR3 length: 16 residues. After removal of 0 bases from V and 0 bases from J, the junction contained 2 bases not matched to a gene. Germline V lookup: CDR1 MGHRA, CDR2 YSYEKL. The chain's CDR3 is CASSQDGDSSGNTIYF. As DNA, the CDR3 is TGCGCCAGCAGCCAAGATGGGGACAGCTCTGGAAACACCATATATTTT.

This clone occurred once. The J gene is TRBJ2-1, the V gene TRBV5-1, with TRBD1 matching 7 bases. The CDR3 is made up of 14 amino acids. Trimming took 2 bases from V and 9 from J; bases not matched to a gene: 8. The germline V gene encodes CDR1 SGHRS and CDR2 YFSETQ. The CDR3 nucleotides are TGCGCCAGCAGCTTTGGGTTCGAGGGGGCTGAGCAGTTCTTC. Protein sequence: CASSFGFEGAEQFF.

This chain joins TRBV9 and TRBJ1-3; TRBD1 is a possible D gene (6 bases). Looked up from germline, CDR1 is SGDLS and CDR2 is YYNGEE. The CDR3 length is 20 residues. With 0 bases removed from V and 1 base from J, the gap between germline ends came to 23 bases. CDR3 bases: TGTGCCAGCAGCGTAGATCAGGTCCCGGGGGGCCTGAGTTCTGGAAACACCATATATTTT. Its protein is CASSVDQVPGGLSSGNTIYF. Based on the CDR3 plus reference TRBV9 and TRBJ1-3, the full variable domain is DSGVTQTPKHLITATGQRVTLRCSPRSGDLSVYWYQQSLDQGLQFLIQYYNGEERAKGNILERFSAQQFPDLHSELNLSSLELGDSALYFCASSVDQVPGGLSSGNTIYFGEGSWLTVV.

V and J are TRBV14 and TRBJ1-6; D uncertain. V dropped 1 base and J dropped 3 bases, with 4 bases sitting between them. Germline V CDR1 and CDR2: SGHDN, FVKESK. The CDR3 has 14 amino acids. CDR3 nucleotides: TGTGCCAGCAGCCAAGCTAGCTATAATTCACCCCTCCACTTT. Amino acids: CASSQASYNSPLHF.

The chain is built from TRBV9 and TRBJ2-1; 10 bases align to TRBD1. The germline gives CDR1 SGDLS, CDR2 YYNGEE. This CDR3 comprises 15 residues. J was trimmed by 5 bases and V by 0 bases; bases with no gene match: 2. In nucleotides, the CDR3 is TGTGCCAGCAGCGTAGTCGGGACAGGGGACAATGAGCAGTTCTTC. The encoded protein is CASSVVGTGDNEQFF.

This chain joins TRBV2 and TRBJ1-3, with unresolved D. The CDR3 loop spans 14 amino acids. Trimming shortened V by 7 bases and J by 6 bases, and 16 bases separated the two germline ends. Germline CDR1 SNHLY, CDR2 FYNNEI. The CDR3 DNA follows: TGTGCCAGCACTGATATAGACTTCAAAAACACCATATATTTT. Its protein is CASTDIDFKNTIYF.

This chain joins TRBV6-1 and TRBJ1-6; 10 bases are shared with TRBD1. The CDR3 is 17 amino acids. J lost 7 bases, V lost 2 bases, and 8 bases had no gene match. Germline values: CDR1 MNHNS, CDR2 SASEGT. CDR3: CASSETAAGQGNSPLHF. DNA for the CDR3: TGTGCCAGCAGTGAAACGGCCGCGGGACAGGGGAATTCACCCCTCCACTTT.

The chain uses TRBV3-1 (or the pseudogene TRBV3-2) and TRBJ1-1; 7 bases are shared with TRBD1. The CDR3 extends over 16 amino acids. Germline lookup yields CDR1 LGHDT and CDR2 YNNKEL (reference sequence). Trimming cost V 6 bases and J 0 bases; bases outside gene matches: 10. CDR3 region: CASSSGTDYMNTEAFF. The CDR3 DNA sequence: TGTGCCAGCAGTTCCGGGACAGACTACATGAACACTGAAGCTTTCTTT.

The V and J genes are TRBV5-4 and TRBJ2-4; 9 bases match TRBD2. CDR1 is SGHNT and CDR2 is YYREEE in the germline V gene (reference sequence). Germline trimming cut 4 bases from V and 0 bases from J; bases unmatched to any gene: 5. This CDR3 contains 16 residues. The CDR3 coding sequence is TGTGCCAGCAGCCGTGGCGGGAGGGAAGCCAAAAACATTCAGTACTTC. Translation: CASSRGGREAKNIQYF.

The chain joins TRBV20-1 to TRBJ2-2; 7 bases line up with TRBD2. The germline gives CDR1 DFQATT, CDR2 SNEGSKA (reference sequence). The CDR3 covers 15 residues. The J segment lost 7 bases and the V segment lost 3 bases, leaving 11 bases of the junction unmatched. In DNA form, the CDR3 reads TGCAGTGCTAGTGGGCGGGAGCCGATCCTCGGGGAGCTGTTTTTT. As protein: CSASGREPILGELFF.

The chain uses TRBV12-3 or TRBV12-4 and TRBJ2-1; a weak D match, TRBD2 (5 bases). The CDR3 has 13 amino acids. Trimming took off 5 bases at V and 6 bases at J, with 11 bases between the two ends. CDR3 region: CASSPGFGNEQFF. CDR3 DNA: TGTGCCAGCAGTCCGGGATTTGGCAATGAGCAGTTCTTC.

Written as DNA, the CDR3 is TGTGCCAGTAGTCAGACTAGCGGCACAGATACGCAGTATTTT. Its translation is CASSQTSGTDTQYF. The rearrangement joins TRBV19 to TRBJ2-3; 8 nucleotides align to TRBD2. Germline V gene data show CDR1 as LNHDA and CDR2 as SQIVND (reference sequence). The CDR3 loop spans 14 amino acids. With V trimmed by 5 bases and J by 1 base, 2 bases remained unmatched. Based on the CDR3 plus reference TRBV19 and TRBJ2-3, the full variable domain is DGGITQSPKYLFRKEGQNVTLSCEQNLNHDAMYWYRQDPGQGLRLIYYSQIVNDFQKGDIAEGYSVSREKKESFPLTVTSAQKNPTAFYLCASSQTSGTDTQYFGPGTRLTVL.

This chain links TRBV4-1 with TRBJ2-2; D unresolved. Between the trimmed V and J ends, which lost 4 bases and 2 bases, there was a span of 8 bases. Per the germline V gene, CDR1 is MGHRA and CDR2 is YSYEKL. This CDR3 contains 14 residues. Here the CDR3 DNA reads TGCGCCAGCAGCCTAAAGACTAACACCGGGGAGCTGTTTTTT. It yields the protein CASSLKTNTGELFF.